This T cell receptor beta chain is from a study of response to subunit inactivated influenza vaccine. Study-level results: Only a handful of new T cells, the authors suggested, are recruited with each seasonal influenza vaccination.

Remarks on this clonotype: Its specificity is unknown.

The CDR3 has 18 residues. Deletions cut 4 bases from V and 6 bases from J, with 22 bases between. Germline V gene lookup returns CDR1 SGHAT and CDR2 FQDESV (reference sequence). From the RT-PCR reads, TCRdb called clonotypes with MiXCR, one entry per CDR3 protein. This table has 550,000 to 800,000 distinct CDR3 sequences, roughly 14% appearing once. The sequencing here drew on PBMCs from blood, taken about 14 days before vaccination. The TCR was taken from a man aged 50 to 59 who received an inactivated influenza vaccine. The chain has TRBV11-1 and TRBJ1-6, with D perhaps TRBD1 (5 bases). The CDR3 region has the DNA TGTGCCAGCAGCTCGGCCCAGGGTTTAAGTCCGCGTAATTCACCCCTCCACTTT. It translates to CASSSAQGLSPRNSPLHF.